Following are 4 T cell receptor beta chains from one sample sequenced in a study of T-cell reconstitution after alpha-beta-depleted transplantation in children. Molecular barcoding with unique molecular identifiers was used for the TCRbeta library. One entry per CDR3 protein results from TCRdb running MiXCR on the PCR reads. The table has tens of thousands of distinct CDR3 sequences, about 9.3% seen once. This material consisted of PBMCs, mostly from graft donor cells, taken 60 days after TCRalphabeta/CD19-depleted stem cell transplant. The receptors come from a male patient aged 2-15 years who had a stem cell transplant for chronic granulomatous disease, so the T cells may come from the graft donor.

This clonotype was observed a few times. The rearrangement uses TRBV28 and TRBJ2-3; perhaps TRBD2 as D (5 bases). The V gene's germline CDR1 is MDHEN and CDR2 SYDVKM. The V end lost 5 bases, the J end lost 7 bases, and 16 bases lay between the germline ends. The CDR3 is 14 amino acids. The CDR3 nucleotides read TGTGCCAGCAGTACGTACAGCTCGGGGAATACGCAGTATTTT. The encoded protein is CASSTYSSGNTQYF.

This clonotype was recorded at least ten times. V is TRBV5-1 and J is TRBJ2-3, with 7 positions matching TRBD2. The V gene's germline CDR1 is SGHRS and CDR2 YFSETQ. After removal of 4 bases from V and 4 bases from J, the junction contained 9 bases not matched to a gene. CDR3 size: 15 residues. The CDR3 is CASSREWGGADTQYF. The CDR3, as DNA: TGCGCCAGCAGCCGGGAGTGGGGGGGTGCAGATACGCAGTATTTT.

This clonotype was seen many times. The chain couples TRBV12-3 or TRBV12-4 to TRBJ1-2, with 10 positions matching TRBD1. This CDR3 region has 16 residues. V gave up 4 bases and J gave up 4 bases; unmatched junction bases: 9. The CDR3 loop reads CASSSHEGQGIYGYTF. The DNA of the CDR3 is TGTGCCAGCAGTTCCCATGAGGGACAGGGGATCTATGGCTACACCTTC.

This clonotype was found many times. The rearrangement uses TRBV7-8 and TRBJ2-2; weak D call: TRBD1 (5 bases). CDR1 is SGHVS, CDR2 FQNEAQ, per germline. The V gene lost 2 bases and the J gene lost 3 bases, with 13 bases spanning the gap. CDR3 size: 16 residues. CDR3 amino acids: CASSLQTARHTGELFF. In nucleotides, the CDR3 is TGTGCCAGCAGCTTACAGACAGCGAGACACACCGGGGAGCTGTTTTTT.